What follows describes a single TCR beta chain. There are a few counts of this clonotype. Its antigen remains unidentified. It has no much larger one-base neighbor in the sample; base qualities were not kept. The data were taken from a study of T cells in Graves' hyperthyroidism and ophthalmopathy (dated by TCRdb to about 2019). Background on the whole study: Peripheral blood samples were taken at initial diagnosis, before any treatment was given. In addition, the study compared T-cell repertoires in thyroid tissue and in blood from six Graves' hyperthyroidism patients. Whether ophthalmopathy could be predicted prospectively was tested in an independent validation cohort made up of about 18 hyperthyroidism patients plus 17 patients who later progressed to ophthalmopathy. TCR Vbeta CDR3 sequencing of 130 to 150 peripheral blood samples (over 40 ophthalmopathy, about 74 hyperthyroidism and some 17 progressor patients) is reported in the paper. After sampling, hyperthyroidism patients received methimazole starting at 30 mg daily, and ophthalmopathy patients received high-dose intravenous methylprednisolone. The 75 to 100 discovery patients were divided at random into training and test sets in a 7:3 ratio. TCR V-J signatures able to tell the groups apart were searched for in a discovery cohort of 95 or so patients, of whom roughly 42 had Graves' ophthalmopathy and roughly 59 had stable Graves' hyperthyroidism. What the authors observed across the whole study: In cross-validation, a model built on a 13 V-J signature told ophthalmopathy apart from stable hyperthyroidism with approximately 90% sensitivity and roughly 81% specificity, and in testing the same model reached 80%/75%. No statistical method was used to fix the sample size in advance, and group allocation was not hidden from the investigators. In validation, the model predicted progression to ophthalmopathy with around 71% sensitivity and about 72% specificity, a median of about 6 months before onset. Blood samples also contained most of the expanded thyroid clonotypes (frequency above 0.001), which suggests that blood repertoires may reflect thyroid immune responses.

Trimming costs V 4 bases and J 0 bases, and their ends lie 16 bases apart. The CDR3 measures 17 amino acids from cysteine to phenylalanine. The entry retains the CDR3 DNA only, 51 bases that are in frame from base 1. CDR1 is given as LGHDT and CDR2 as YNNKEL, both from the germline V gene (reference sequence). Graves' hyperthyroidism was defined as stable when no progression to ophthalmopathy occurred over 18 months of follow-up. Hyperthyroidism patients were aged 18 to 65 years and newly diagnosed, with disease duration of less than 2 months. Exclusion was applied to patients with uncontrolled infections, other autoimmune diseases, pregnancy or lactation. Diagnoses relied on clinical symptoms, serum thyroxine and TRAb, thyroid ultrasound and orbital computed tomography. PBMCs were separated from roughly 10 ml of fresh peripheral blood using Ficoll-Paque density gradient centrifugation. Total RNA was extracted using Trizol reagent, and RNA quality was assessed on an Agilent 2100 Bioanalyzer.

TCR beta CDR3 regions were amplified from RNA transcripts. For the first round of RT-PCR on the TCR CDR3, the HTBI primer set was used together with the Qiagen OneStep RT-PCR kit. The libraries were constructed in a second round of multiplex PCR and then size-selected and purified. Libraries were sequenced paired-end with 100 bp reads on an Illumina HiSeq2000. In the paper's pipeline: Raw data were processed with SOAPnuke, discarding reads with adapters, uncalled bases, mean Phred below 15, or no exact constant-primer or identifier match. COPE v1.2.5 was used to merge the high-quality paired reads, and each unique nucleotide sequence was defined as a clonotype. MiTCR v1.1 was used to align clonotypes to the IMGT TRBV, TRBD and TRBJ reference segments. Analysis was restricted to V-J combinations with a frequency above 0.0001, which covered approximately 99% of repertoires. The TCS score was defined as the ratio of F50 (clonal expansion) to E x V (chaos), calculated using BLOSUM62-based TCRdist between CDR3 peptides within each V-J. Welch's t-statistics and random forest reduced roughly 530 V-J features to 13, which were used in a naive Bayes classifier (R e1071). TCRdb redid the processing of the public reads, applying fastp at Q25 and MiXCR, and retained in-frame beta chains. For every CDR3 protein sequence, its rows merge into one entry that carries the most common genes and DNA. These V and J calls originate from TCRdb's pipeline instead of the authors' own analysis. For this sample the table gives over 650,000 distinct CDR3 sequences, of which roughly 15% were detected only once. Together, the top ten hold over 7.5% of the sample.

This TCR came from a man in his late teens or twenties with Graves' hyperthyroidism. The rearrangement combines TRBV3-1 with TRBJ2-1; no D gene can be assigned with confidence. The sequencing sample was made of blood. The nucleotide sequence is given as TGTGCCAGCAGCCCCAGGCCACCTCAGAGCTCCTACAATGAGCAGTTCTTC. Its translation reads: CASSPRPPQSSYNEQFF.